This TCR beta chain was recorded in a study of blood T cell repertoires in COVID-19. In the study overall: From the United States, Italy and Spain came samples of acute and convalescent COVID-19.

Sequencing was performed with immunoSEQ multiplex PCR; in TCRdb, only in-frame clones are kept and a portion is missing. The table lists around 260,000 clones, 75% to 90% of them singletons, with 0.94% in the top ten. This CDR3 is built from 14 residues. Trimming cost V 5 bases and J 0 bases, with 10 bases left between them. Germline assignment: CDR1 MNHEY and CDR2 SVGAGI. The J gene is TRBJ2-5, the V gene TRBV6-5, with D maybe TRBD1 (6 bases). The receptor's source is a middle-aged woman who had recovered from COVID-19. The sequenced material came from peripheral blood. The chain's CDR3 is CASSPRTDQETQYF. In DNA form, the CDR3 reads TGTGCCAGCAGTCCACGGACAGACCAAGAGACCCAGTACTTC.